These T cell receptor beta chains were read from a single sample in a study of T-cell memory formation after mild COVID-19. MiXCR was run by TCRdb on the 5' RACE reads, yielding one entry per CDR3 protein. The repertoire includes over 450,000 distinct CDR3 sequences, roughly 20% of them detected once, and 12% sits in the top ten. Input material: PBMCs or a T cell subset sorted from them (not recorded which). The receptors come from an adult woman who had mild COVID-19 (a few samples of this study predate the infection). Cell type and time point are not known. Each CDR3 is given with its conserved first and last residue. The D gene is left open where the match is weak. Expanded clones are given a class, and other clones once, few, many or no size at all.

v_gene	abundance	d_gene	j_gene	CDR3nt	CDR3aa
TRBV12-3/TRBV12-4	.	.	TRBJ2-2	TGTGCCAGCATTAACACCGGGGAGCTGTTTTTT	CASINTGELFF
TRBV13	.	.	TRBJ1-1	TGTGCCAGCAGCGTAGGCCGGGGGTTACGAACTGAAGCTTTCTTT	CASSVGRGLRTEAFF
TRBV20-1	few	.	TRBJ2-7	TGCAGTGCTAGAGATTGGAGGGGAACTTACGAGCAGTACTTC	CSARDWRGTYEQYF
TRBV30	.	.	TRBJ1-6	TGTGCCTGGAGTTTTGGAGACAATAATTCACCCCTCCACTTT	CAWSFGDNNSPLHF
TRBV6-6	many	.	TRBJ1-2	TGTGCCAGCAGTGGGGGCGACAGGACTACATGGGGCTACACCTTC	CASSGGDRTTWGYTF
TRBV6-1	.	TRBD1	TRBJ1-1	TGTGCCAGCAGTGAACGCGACAGGGCACCTCCTGAAGCTTTCTTT	CASSERDRAPPEAFF
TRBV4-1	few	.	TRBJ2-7	TGCGCCAGCAGCCAAGAGGGGCGGGGAGACCCCTACGAGCAGTACTTC	CASSQEGRGDPYEQYF
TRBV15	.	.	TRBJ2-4	TGTGCCACCAGCAGAGATAACCAAGCCCTAGCCAAAAACATTCAGTACTTC	CATSRDNQALAKNIQYF
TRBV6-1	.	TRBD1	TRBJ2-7	TGTGCCAGCATCAGAGGGTGGGACAGGGGGTTCGACGAGCAGTACTTC	CASIRGWDRGFDEQYF
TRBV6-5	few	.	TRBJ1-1	TGTGCCAGCAGAGTTACCAGGGACATGGAGGGTTTCTTT	CASRVTRDMEGFF